One T cell receptor beta chain is described in this entry. It lacks a known antigen. It has no much larger one-base neighbor in the sample; base qualities were not kept. The time point label of this sample denotes: after dendritic cell vaccination, including at tumor progression/relapse. Patients were selected on the basis of adequate residual fresh-frozen tumor tissue and more than two years of available survival data. Although molecular status otherwise differed among the glioblastoma patients, no patient had an isocitrate dehydrogenase mutation. PBMC were collected before vaccination, two weeks after the third vaccination, and at tumor progression if tumor progression occurred. Genomic DNA was extracted with the Qiagen DNeasy Blood extraction Kit. The data originate from a study of glioma-infiltrating T cells after dendritic cell vaccination (dated by TCRdb to 2016 to 2017). Regarding the study in general: The cohort included roughly 15 glioblastoma patients drawn from Phase I and II dendritic cell vaccination trials, of whom 9 were newly diagnosed and 6 had recurrent disease. Between about 2003 and 2012, patients were given autologous tumor lysate-pulsed dendritic cell vaccination. The vaccine consisted of monocyte-derived dendritic cells cultured less than nine days with IL-4 and GM-CSF, then pulsed overnight with autologous tumor lysate. Patients received three intradermal dendritic cell vaccine injections at biweekly intervals in the arm below the axilla. In glioblastoma patients vaccinated with dendritic cells, deep sequencing of TCR beta CDR3 regions served to measure tumor-infiltrating lymphocyte content and to compare repertoires between tumor and blood. Survival after dendritic cell vaccination was correlated with TCR sequencing metrics, including TIL content and tumor-blood repertoire overlap.

CDR1 and CDR2 are read off the germline V gene (reference sequence) as SEHNR and FQNEAQ. Trimming costs V 5 bases and J 0 bases, and their ends lie 11 bases apart. The CDR3 holds 14 amino acids from the cysteine to the phenylalanine. Only the CDR3 region is kept as DNA, spanning 42 bases read in frame from base 1. Overall results and qualifications from the work: The response model built on TCR overlap across three groups was characterized as speculative, with prospective validation still needed. After dendritic cell vaccination, a higher estimated pretreatment TIL content predicted longer time to progression and overall survival. The cohort was small and heterogeneous, with few patients having full blood and tumor sets and even fewer initial-recurrent tumor pairs. No direct relationship between TCR clonality and survival was found, suggesting a diverse polyclonal response may matter.

The immunoSEQ assay amplified TCRB CDR3 regions from approximately 2 micrograms of genomic DNA, or from all available DNA when less than that amount was available. The multiplex PCR employed 60 forward primers targeting TCR V beta segments and 13 reverse primers targeting J beta segments. To estimate reads per starting template, synthetic control templates were spiked into each sample at limiting dilution. The Illumina HiSeq System generated 87 bp sequencing reads. Regarding the original processing steps: PCR and sequencing errors were removed by a nearest neighbor algorithm that merged closely related sequences. TCR overlap was defined as the percentage of unique tumor TCR beta sequences that were also found in the peripheral blood of the same patient. This is the immuneACCESS table as TCRdb keeps it, with only in-frame sequences that have V and J called. A part of the clones is gone; compared with another copy, unresolved V genes explain less than half, and the rest is unexplained. V, J and clone size are those of that table, while D and trimming were read from the DNA. Recorded for this sample are roughly 60,000 clones; roughly 86% of them occurred a single time. The top ten clones comprise 11% of the sample.

The source was blood, collected after dendritic cell vaccination. The chain joins TRBV7-9 to TRBJ2-7; the D gene is possibly TRBD2, with 6 bases matching. The TCR originated in a human donor with glioblastoma. The CDR3 amino acid sequence is: CASSTRDSSYEQYF. The sequenced DNA: TGTGCCAGCAGCACCCGGGACTCCTCCTACGAGCAGTACTTC.